This T cell receptor (beta chain) was captured in a study of radiotherapy plus CTLA-4 blockade in lung cancer. On the study more broadly: Of the patients, 15% to 20% showed objective responses and more than 30% attained disease control.

Overall study findings and caveats: According to reports, early shifts in blood T cell clones, alongside interferon-beta, forecast response most accurately.

V was shortened by 6 bases and J by 5 bases, with 10 bases between the two germline ends. The germline CDR1 and CDR2 sequences are SQVTM and ANQGSEA. The CDR3 totals 11 residues. To note about this clone: Its antigen is not identified.

Sequencing used immunoSEQ multiplex PCR; TCRdb keeps in-frame clones, though not all of them. The sample carries 50,000 to 60,000 clones, over 75% recorded once. Treatment of patients with chemo-refractory metastatic non-small-cell lung cancer consisted of focal radiation plus CTLA-4 blockade with ipilimumab. The specimen was peripheral blood, collected from a patient treated with radiotherapy plus ipilimumab. V usage is TRBV29-1 and J usage is TRBJ2-5; D possibly corresponds to TRBD2 (5 bases). The sequence was obtained from a human donor with non-small cell lung cancer who had a complete response to radiotherapy plus ipilimumab. This CDR3 is CSVQERETQYF. The CDR3 coding sequence is TGCAGCGTACAAGAGCGGGAGACCCAGTACTTC.